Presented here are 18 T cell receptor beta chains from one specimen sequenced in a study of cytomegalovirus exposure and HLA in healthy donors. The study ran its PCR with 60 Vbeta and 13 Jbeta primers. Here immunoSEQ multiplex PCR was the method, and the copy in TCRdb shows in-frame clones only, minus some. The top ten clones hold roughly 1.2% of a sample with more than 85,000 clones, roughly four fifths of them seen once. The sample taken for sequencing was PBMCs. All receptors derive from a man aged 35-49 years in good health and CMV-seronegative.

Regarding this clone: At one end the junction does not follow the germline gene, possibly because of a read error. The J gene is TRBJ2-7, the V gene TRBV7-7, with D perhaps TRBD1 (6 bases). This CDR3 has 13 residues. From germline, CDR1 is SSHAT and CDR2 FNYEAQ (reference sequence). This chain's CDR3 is CASSRDTSYEQYF. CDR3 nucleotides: TGTGCTAGCAGCCGGGACACCTCCTACGAGCAGTACTTC.

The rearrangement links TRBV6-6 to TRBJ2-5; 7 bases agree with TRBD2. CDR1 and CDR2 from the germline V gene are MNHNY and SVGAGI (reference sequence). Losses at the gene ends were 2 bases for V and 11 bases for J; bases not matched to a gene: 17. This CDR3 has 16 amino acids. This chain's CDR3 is CASSYVTSVLLREQYF. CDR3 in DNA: TGTGCCAGCAGTTACGTAACTAGCGTCCTGTTGCGGGAGCAGTACTTC.

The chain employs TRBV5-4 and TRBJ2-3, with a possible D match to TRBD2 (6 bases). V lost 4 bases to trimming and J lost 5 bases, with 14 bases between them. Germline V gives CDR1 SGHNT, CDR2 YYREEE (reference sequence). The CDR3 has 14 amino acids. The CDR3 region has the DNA TGTGCCAGCAGCCGGGGGACGACGGTAGATACGCAGTATTTT. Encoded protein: CASSRGTTVDTQYF.

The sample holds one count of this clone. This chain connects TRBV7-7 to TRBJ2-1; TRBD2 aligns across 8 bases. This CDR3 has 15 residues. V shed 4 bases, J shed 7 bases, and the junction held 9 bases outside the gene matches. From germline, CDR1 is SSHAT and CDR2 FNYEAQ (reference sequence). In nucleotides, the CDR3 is TGTGCCAGCAGCTACGGACTAGCAGGAGAGAATGAGCAGTTCTTC. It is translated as CASSYGLAGENEQFF.

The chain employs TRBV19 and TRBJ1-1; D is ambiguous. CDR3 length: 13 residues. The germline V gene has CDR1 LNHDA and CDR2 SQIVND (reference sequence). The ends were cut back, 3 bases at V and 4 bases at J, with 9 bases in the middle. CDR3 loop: CASSIGRGTEAFF. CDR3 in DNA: TGTGCCAGTAGTATTGGTCGGGGCACTGAAGCTTTCTTT. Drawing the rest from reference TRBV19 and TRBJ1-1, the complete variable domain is DGGITQSPKYLFRKEGQNVTLSCEQNLNHDAMYWYRQDPGQGLRLIYYSQIVNDFQKGDIAEGYSVSREKKESFPLTVTSAQKNPTAFYLCASSIGRGTEAFFGQGTRLTVV.

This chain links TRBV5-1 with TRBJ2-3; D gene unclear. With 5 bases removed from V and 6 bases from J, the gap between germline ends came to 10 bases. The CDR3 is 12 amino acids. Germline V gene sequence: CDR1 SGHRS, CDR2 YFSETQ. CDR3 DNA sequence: TGCGCCAGCAGACAGAATGCTGATACGCAGTATTTT. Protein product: CASRQNADTQYF.

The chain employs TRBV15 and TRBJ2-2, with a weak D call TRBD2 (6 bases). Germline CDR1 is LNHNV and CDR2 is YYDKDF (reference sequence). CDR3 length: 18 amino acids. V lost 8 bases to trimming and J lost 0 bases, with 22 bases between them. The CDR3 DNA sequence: TGTGCCACCCCTTCATCCATTCCGGGACTCCCGAACACCGGGGAGCTGTTTTTT. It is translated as CATPSSIPGLPNTGELFF. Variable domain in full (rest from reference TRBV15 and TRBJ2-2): DAMVIQNPRYQVTQFGKPVTLSCSQTLNHNVMYWYQQKSSQAPKLLFHYYDKDFNNEADTPDNFQSRRPNTSFCFLDIRSPGLGDTAMYLCATPSSIPGLPNTGELFFGEGSRLTVL.

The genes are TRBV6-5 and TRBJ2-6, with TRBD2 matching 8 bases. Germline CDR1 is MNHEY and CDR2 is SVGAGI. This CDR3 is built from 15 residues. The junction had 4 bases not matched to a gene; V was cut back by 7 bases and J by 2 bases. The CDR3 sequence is CASKTGGTGANVLTF. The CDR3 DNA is TGTGCCAGCAAAACGGGGGGGACTGGGGCCAACGTCCTGACTTTC.

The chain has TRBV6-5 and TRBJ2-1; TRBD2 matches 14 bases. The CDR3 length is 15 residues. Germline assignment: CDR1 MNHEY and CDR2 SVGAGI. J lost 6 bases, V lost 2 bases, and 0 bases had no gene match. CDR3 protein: CASSYGTSGSNEQFF. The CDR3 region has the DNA TGTGCCAGCAGTTACGGGACTAGCGGGAGCAATGAGCAGTTCTTC.

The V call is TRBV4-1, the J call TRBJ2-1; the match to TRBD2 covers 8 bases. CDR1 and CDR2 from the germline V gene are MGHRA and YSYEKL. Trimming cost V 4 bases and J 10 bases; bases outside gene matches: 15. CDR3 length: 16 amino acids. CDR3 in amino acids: CASSLPSSGGFREQFF. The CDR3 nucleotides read TGCGCCAGCAGCCTCCCCTCTTCGGGAGGGTTCCGGGAGCAGTTCTTC.

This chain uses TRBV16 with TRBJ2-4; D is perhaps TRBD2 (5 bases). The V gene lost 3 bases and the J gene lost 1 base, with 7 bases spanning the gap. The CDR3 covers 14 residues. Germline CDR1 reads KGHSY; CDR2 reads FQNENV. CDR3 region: CASSHPGAKNIQYF. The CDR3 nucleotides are TGTGCCAGCAGCCACCCGGGGGCCAAAAACATTCAGTACTTC.

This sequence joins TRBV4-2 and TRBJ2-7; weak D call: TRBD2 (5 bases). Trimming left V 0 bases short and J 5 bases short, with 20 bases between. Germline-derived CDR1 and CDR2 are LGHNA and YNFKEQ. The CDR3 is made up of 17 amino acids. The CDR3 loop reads CASSQELVIVSNHEQYF. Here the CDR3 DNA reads TGTGCCAGCAGCCAAGAACTAGTGATTGTGTCTAACCACGAGCAGTACTTC.

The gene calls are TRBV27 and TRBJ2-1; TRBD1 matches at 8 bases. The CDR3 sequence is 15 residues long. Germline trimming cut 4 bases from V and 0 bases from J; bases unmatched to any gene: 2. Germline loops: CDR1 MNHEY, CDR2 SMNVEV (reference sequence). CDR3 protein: CASSYQGASYNEQFF. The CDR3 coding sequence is TGTGCCAGCAGTTACCAGGGGGCCTCCTACAATGAGCAGTTCTTC.

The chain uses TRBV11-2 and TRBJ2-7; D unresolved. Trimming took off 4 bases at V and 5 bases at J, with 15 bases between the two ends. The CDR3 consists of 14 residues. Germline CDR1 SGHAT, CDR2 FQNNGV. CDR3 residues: CASSSTAGGHEQYF. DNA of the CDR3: TGTGCCAGCAGCTCGACGGCAGGTGGTCACGAGCAGTACTTC.

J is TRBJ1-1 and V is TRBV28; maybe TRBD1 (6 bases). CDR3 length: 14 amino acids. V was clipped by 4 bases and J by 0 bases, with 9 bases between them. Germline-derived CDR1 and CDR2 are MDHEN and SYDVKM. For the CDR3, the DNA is TGTGCCAGCAGTTCCACAGGGTTGAACACTGAAGCTTTCTTT. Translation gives CASSSTGLNTEAFF.

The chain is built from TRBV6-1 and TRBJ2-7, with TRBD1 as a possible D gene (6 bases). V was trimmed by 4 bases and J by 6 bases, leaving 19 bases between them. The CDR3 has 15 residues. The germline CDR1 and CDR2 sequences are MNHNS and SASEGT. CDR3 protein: CASSGGTKLAVEQYF. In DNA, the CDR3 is TGTGCCAGCAGTGGGGGGACAAAGCTTGCCGTCGAGCAGTACTTC.

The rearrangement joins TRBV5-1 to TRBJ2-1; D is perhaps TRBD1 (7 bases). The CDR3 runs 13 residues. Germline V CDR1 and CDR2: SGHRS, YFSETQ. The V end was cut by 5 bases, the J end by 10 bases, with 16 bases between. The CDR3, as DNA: TGCGCCAGCAGACAGGGGCCACGGGAGGAGCAGTTCTTC. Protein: CASRQGPREEQFF.

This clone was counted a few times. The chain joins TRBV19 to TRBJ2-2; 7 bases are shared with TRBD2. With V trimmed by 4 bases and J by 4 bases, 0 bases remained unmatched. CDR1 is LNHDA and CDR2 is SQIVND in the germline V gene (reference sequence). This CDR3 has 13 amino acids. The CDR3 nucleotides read TGTGCCAGTAGTAGCGGGGGCACCGGGGAGCTGTTTTTT. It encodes CASSSGGTGELFF. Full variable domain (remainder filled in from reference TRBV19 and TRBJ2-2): DGGITQSPKYLFRKEGQNVTLSCEQNLNHDAMYWYRQDPGQGLRLIYYSQIVNDFQKGDIAEGYSVSREKKESFPLTVTSAQKNPTAFYLCASSSGGTGELFFGEGSRLTVL.